A single sample gave rise to the 29 T cell receptor beta chains below, sequenced in a study of cytomegalovirus exposure and HLA in healthy donors. The PCR contained 60 Vbeta and 13 Jbeta primers. Profiling relied on immunoSEQ multiplex PCR, and the TCRdb table lists in-frame clones only, not all of them. The sample consists of 150,000 to 200,000 clones, more than 80% of them appearing once. Specimen: PBMCs. The receptors here all came from a woman aged 25-40 years in good health and CMV-seropositive.

V usage is TRBV4-2 and J usage is TRBJ2-2; 7 nucleotides line up with TRBD1. CDR1 and CDR2 (germline): LGHNA, YNFKEQ. The junction had 8 bases not matched to a gene; V was cut back by 4 bases and J by 6 bases. CDR3 length equals 15 residues. Here the CDR3 reads CASSPIDRDAGELFF. The CDR3 coding sequence is TGTGCCAGCAGCCCAATAGACAGGGACGCCGGGGAGCTGTTTTTT.

This clone was counted a single time. This chain connects TRBV7-9 to TRBJ2-7, with D maybe TRBD2 (6 bases). The germline CDR1 and CDR2 sequences are SEHNR and FQNEAQ (reference sequence). With 2 bases removed from V and 3 bases from J, the gap between germline ends came to 11 bases. The CDR3 length is 14 residues. The CDR3 sequence: CASSLRLEYYEQYF. The CDR3 coding sequence is TGTGCCAGCAGCTTAAGACTAGAGTACTACGAGCAGTACTTC.

The gene calls are TRBV6-5 and TRBJ1-1; D perhaps matches TRBD1 (5 bases). This CDR3 is 11 amino acids long. The germline V gene has CDR1 MNHEY and CDR2 SVGAGI. Trimming took 6 bases from V and 5 from J, leaving 7 bases between them. CDR3 coding DNA: TGTGCCAGCAGCCAGGGTACTGAAGCTTTCTTT. The encoded protein is CASSQGTEAFF.

The chain recombines TRBV4-3 with TRBJ1-4; D is uncertain. The CDR3 runs to 15 residues. The germline V gene has CDR1 LGHNA and CDR2 YSLEER. Deletions cut 2 bases from V and 6 bases from J, with 13 bases between. Here the CDR3 reads CASSQQRVLDEKLFF. The CDR3 DNA reads as TGCGCCAGCAGCCAACAGAGGGTCTTGGATGAAAAACTGTTTTTT.

This chain's CDR3 is CASSFPTGRQAYEQYF. In DNA, the CDR3 is TGCGCCAGCAGCTTCCCGACAGGGCGACAGGCCTACGAGCAGTACTTC. This chain uses TRBV5-1 with TRBJ2-7, with 7 bases identical to TRBD1. Germline V gene sequence: CDR1 SGHRS, CDR2 YFSETQ. The CDR3 totals 16 residues. The junction had 10 bases not matched to a gene; V was cut back by 2 bases and J by 2 bases.

CDR3 sequence: CASRYGTGGRFRSDTEAFF. CDR3 bases: TGTGCCAGCAGGTACGGGACGGGGGGGCGCTTTAGGTCGGACACTGAAGCTTTCTTT. The chain carries TRBV7-9 and TRBJ1-1, with D perhaps matching TRBD1 (6 bases). Germline V CDR1 and CDR2: SEHNR, FQNEAQ (reference sequence). The CDR3 is 19 residues long. Trimming pared 6 bases from V and 3 bases from J, leaving 29 bases between.

The chain couples TRBV5-4 to TRBJ2-3, with D possibly matching TRBD2 (6 bases). With 0 bases removed from V and 1 base from J, the gap between germline ends came to 12 bases. Looked up from germline, CDR1 is SGHNT and CDR2 is YYREEE (reference sequence). The length of the CDR3 is 16 residues. CDR3 bases: TGTGCCAGCAGCTTGGATCCTTCGGGGGGCACAGATACGCAGTATTTT. It codes for CASSLDPSGGTDTQYF.

The chain recombines TRBV27 with TRBJ2-1; tentatively, D is TRBD2 (7 bases). Germline V CDR1 and CDR2: MNHEY, SMNVEV (reference sequence). The CDR3 spans 15 residues. V lost 1 base and J lost 8, with 15 bases in between. The CDR3 DNA is TGTGCCAGCAGTTTATTGGGACACCGGGGGGATGAGCAGTTCTTC. It is translated as CASSLLGHRGDEQFF.

The gene calls are TRBV6-5 and TRBJ2-7; D perhaps matches TRBD1 (6 bases). V lost 1 base to trimming and J lost 2 bases, with 12 bases between them. From germline, CDR1 is MNHEY and CDR2 SVGAGI. The CDR3 extends over 15 amino acids. CDR3 DNA sequence: TGTGCCAGCAGTTACTTACTACAGGGAGCCTACGAGCAGTACTTC. Translation gives CASSYLLQGAYEQYF.

V usage is TRBV7-8 and J usage is TRBJ2-7, with 7 nucleotides matching TRBD1. V lost 1 base, J lost 3 bases, and 6 bases stayed unmatched. This CDR3 region has 15 residues. CDR1 is SGHVS, CDR2 FQNEAQ, per germline. In DNA, the CDR3 is TGTGCCAGCAGCTTAGAACGACAGGGTTACTACGAGCAGTACTTC. It is translated as CASSLERQGYYEQYF.

The genes are TRBV18 and TRBJ2-3; 7 bases align to TRBD1. CDR1 and CDR2 from the germline V gene are KGHSH and LQKENI. The trim removed 3 bases at V and 8 bases at J, leaving 8 bases unmatched. This CDR3 is built from 14 residues. The CDR3 is CASSPGRDRGTQYF. DNA for the CDR3: TGTGCCAGCTCACCCGGTCGGGACAGAGGTACGCAGTATTTT.

V and J are TRBV7-9 and TRBJ2-5, with D perhaps matching TRBD2 (6 bases). This CDR3 is 15 amino acids long. The V gene lost 0 bases and the J gene lost 1 base, with 9 bases spanning the gap. The germline CDR1 and CDR2 sequences are SEHNR and FQNEAQ (reference sequence). The CDR3 nucleotides read TGTGCCAGCAGCTTAGCGGGGGGAATCCAAGAGACCCAGTACTTC. Its protein product is CASSLAGGIQETQYF.

The J gene is TRBJ2-5, the V gene TRBV7-7, with 10 nucleotides matching TRBD1. CDR3 length: 14 amino acids. Germline values: CDR1 SSHAT, CDR2 FNYEAQ (reference sequence). The junction had 2 bases not matched to a gene; V was cut back by 5 bases and J by 2 bases. The CDR3 nucleotides are TGTGCCAGCAGCACGGGACAGGGGCAAGAGACCCAGTACTTC. The encoded protein is CASSTGQGQETQYF.

The count of this clone is one. The CDR3 region is CAWSATGVTQPQHF. CDR3 DNA: TGTGCCTGGAGTGCCACAGGGGTAACACAGCCCCAGCATTTT. The chain joins TRBV30 to TRBJ1-5, with 7 bases matching TRBD1. Germline CDR1 GTSNPN, CDR2 SVGIG (reference sequence). V was clipped by 1 base and J by 7 bases; unmatched bases: 7. This CDR3 contains 14 residues.

The chain uses TRBV9 and TRBJ2-2; D is undetermined. CDR1 SGDLS and CDR2 YYNGEE come from the germline V gene. CDR3 size: 14 residues. Between the trimmed V and J ends, which lost 1 base and 0 bases, there was a span of 4 bases. CDR3 in amino acids: CASSVTTNTGELFF. Written as DNA, the CDR3 is TGTGCCAGCAGCGTAACTACGAACACCGGGGAGCTGTTTTTT. Full variable domain (remainder filled in from reference TRBV9 and TRBJ2-2): DSGVTQTPKHLITATGQRVTLRCSPRSGDLSVYWYQQSLDQGLQFLIQYYNGEERAKGNILERFSAQQFPDLHSELNLSSLELGDSALYFCASSVTTNTGELFFGEGSRLTVL.

The chain carries TRBV9 and TRBJ2-1, with 9 bases identical to TRBD2. CDR3 length: 17 residues. The V segment lost 3 bases and the J segment 2 bases; nucleotides outside the gene matches: 9. Per the germline V gene, CDR1 is SGDLS and CDR2 is YYNGEE. CDR3 loop: CASSGAGGHTTYNEQFF. CDR3 DNA sequence: TGTGCCAGCAGCGGAGCGGGGGGACACACAACCTACAATGAGCAGTTCTTC. Looking up the rest from reference TRBV9 and TRBJ2-1 gives the full variable domain: DSGVTQTPKHLITATGQRVTLRCSPRSGDLSVYWYQQSLDQGLQFLIQYYNGEERAKGNILERFSAQQFPDLHSELNLSSLELGDSALYFCASSGAGGHTTYNEQFFGPGTRLTVL.

The chain links TRBV7-2 to TRBJ2-5, with 8 bases aligning to TRBD1. Germline V gene data show CDR1 as SGHTA and CDR2 as FQGNSA. The CDR3 has 13 amino acids. V trimming: 2 bases; J trimming: 5 bases; junction bases outside the gene matches: 1. Written as DNA, the CDR3 is TGTGCCAGCAGCTTAAACAGGGGGGAGACCCAGTACTTC. Translation: CASSLNRGETQYF.

This clone appeared many times. The chain uses TRBV6-1 and TRBJ1-3; D perhaps matches TRBD1 (5 bases). The V gene lost 3 bases and the J gene lost 0 bases, with 9 bases spanning the gap. The germline CDR1 and CDR2 sequences are MNHNS and SASEGT. This CDR3 has 15 residues. Here the CDR3 reads CASSDRALSGNTIYF. The CDR3 DNA reads TGTGCCAGCAGTGACAGGGCCCTCTCTGGAAACACCATATATTTT.

V is TRBV5-1 and J is TRBJ2-2, with 11 bases identical to TRBD1. Germline V gene data show CDR1 as SGHRS and CDR2 as YFSETQ. Unmatched junction bases numbered 9, after V lost 2 bases and J lost 3 bases. The CDR3 sequence is 18 residues long. The CDR3 DNA sequence: TGCGCCAGCAGCTTTACTAGACCGGGACAGGGGGACACCGGGGAGCTGTTTTTT. It is translated as CASSFTRPGQGDTGELFF.

This chain links TRBV11-3 with TRBJ2-1; TRBD1 matches at 9 bases. Germline V gene data show CDR1 as SGHNT and CDR2 as YENEEA. This CDR3 comprises 15 residues. After removal of 6 bases from V and 6 bases from J, the junction contained 9 bases not matched to a gene. CDR3 sequence reads: CASSRPGQGGNEQFF. CDR3 in DNA: TGTGCCAGCAGTCGACCGGGACAGGGAGGCAATGAGCAGTTCTTC.

The rearrangement links TRBV5-5 to TRBJ2-1; a possible D gene is TRBD2 (6 bases). The CDR3 runs 15 residues. From germline, CDR1 is SGHKS and CDR2 YYEKEE (reference sequence). Trimming cost V 0 bases and J 4 bases, with 11 bases left between them. The CDR3 DNA reads as TGTGCCAGCAGCTTGGGGGCTAGCGCATACAATGAGCAGTTCTTC. This encodes CASSLGASAYNEQFF.

For this clone: Other DNA sequences within the sample encode an identical CDR3. The genes are TRBV18 and TRBJ2-7; weak D call: TRBD2 (5 bases). From germline, CDR1 is KGHSH and CDR2 LQKENI. The CDR3 is 13 residues long. Trimming removed 3 bases at V and 3 bases at J, with 9 bases between. The CDR3 sequence: CASSPSGIYEQYF. CDR3 coding DNA: TGTGCCAGCTCACCTTCCGGGATCTACGAGCAGTACTTC.

In its sample, this clone was seen once. The gene calls are TRBV6-1 and TRBJ1-5; D might be TRBD1 (6 bases). Per the germline V gene, CDR1 is MNHNS and CDR2 is SASEGT. The CDR3 contains 14 residues. The V end lost 1 base, the J end lost 7 bases, and 11 bases lay between the germline ends. The CDR3 bases are TGTGCCAGCAGTGAAGGCAGAAGGGGGCAGCCCCAGCATTTT. Protein: CASSEGRRGQPQHF.

The chain combines TRBV30 with TRBJ2-1; 8 bases fit TRBD2. The V and J ends lost 2 bases and 7 bases, in that order; junction bases with no gene match: 7. The CDR3 has 14 amino acids. Germline V gene sequence: CDR1 GTSNPN, CDR2 SVGIG (reference sequence). CDR3 coding DNA: TGTGCCTGGAGTTCTCGCGGGGGGAGGAATGAGCAGTTCTTC. Protein product: CAWSSRGGRNEQFF.

This chain joins TRBV10-3 and TRBJ1-3, with D possibly matching TRBD1 (5 bases). V was pared by 4 bases and J by 0 bases, with 10 bases between. CDR3 size: 15 residues. The germline gives CDR1 ENHRY, CDR2 SYGVKD. CDR3 sequence (DNA): TGTGCCATCAGTGCACAGGTAAACTCTGGAAACACCATATATTTT. The encoded protein is CAISAQVNSGNTIYF.

The V call is TRBV21-1, the J call TRBJ2-7; the table's D call TRBD1 went unverified against the DNA. TRBV21-1 is designated a pseudogene. This CDR3 contains 15 residues. The chain's CDR3 is CASSDGTGGSYEQYF. CDR3 coding DNA: TGTGCCAGCAGCGACGGGACAGGGGGCAGCTACGAGCAGTACTTC.

This chain links TRBV27 with TRBJ2-7, with no clear D. V lost 5 bases and J 0 bases, leaving 5 bases between the germline ends. Germline CDR1 reads MNHEY; CDR2 reads SMNVEV (reference sequence). The CDR3 loop spans 12 amino acids. The CDR3 loop is CASSPFSYEQYF. The CDR3 nucleotides are TGTGCCAGCAGTCCGTTCTCCTACGAGCAGTACTTC.

The rearrangement joins TRBV5-1 to TRBJ1-5; D is perhaps TRBD1 (5 bases). V was clipped by 4 bases and J by 4 bases, with 18 bases between them. The germline CDR1 and CDR2 sequences are SGHRS and YFSETQ. The CDR3 extends over 16 amino acids. The CDR3 region is CASSPGLFGGNQPQHF. CDR3 bases: TGCGCCAGCAGCCCGGGACTGTTTGGGGGAAATCAGCCCCAGCATTTT.

The CDR3 DNA sequence: TGTGCCAGCTCACCTAGTTGGTTCACCGGGGAGCTGTTTTTT. It yields the protein CASSPSWFTGELFF. The chain recombines TRBV2 with TRBJ2-2; D remains ambiguous. Between the trimmed V and J ends, which lost 8 bases and 4 bases, there was a span of 14 bases. Germline assignment: CDR1 SNHLY and CDR2 FYNNEI. The CDR3 has 14 residues.